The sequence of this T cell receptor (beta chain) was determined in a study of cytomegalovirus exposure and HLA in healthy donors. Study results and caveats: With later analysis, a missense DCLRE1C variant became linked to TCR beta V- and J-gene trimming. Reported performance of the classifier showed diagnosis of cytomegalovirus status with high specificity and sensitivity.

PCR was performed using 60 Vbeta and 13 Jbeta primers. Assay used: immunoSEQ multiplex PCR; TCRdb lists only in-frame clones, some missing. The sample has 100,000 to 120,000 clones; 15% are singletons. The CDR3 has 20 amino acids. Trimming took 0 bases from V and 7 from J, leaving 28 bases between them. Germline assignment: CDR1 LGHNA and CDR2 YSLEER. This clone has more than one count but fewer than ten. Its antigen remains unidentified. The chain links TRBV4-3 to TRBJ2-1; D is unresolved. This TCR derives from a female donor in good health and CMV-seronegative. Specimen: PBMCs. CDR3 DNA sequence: TGCGCCAGCAGCCAAGATGAATACCGGTCCGGGTATCCCCCTGGGAATGAGCAGTTCTTC. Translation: CASSQDEYRSGYPPGNEQFF.